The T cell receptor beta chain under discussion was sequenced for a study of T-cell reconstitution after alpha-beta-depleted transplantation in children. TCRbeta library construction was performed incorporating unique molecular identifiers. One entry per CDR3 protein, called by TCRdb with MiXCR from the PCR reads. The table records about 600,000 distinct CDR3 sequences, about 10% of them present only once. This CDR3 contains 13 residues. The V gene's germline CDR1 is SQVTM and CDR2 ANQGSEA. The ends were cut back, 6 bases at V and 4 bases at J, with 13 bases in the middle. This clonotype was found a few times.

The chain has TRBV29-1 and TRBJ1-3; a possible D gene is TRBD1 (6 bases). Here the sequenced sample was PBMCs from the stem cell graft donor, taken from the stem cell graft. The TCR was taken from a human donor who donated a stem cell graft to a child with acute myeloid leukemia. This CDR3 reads CSVVGGPGNTIYF. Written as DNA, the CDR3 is TGCAGCGTCGTGGGGGGGCCGGGAAACACCATATATTTT.